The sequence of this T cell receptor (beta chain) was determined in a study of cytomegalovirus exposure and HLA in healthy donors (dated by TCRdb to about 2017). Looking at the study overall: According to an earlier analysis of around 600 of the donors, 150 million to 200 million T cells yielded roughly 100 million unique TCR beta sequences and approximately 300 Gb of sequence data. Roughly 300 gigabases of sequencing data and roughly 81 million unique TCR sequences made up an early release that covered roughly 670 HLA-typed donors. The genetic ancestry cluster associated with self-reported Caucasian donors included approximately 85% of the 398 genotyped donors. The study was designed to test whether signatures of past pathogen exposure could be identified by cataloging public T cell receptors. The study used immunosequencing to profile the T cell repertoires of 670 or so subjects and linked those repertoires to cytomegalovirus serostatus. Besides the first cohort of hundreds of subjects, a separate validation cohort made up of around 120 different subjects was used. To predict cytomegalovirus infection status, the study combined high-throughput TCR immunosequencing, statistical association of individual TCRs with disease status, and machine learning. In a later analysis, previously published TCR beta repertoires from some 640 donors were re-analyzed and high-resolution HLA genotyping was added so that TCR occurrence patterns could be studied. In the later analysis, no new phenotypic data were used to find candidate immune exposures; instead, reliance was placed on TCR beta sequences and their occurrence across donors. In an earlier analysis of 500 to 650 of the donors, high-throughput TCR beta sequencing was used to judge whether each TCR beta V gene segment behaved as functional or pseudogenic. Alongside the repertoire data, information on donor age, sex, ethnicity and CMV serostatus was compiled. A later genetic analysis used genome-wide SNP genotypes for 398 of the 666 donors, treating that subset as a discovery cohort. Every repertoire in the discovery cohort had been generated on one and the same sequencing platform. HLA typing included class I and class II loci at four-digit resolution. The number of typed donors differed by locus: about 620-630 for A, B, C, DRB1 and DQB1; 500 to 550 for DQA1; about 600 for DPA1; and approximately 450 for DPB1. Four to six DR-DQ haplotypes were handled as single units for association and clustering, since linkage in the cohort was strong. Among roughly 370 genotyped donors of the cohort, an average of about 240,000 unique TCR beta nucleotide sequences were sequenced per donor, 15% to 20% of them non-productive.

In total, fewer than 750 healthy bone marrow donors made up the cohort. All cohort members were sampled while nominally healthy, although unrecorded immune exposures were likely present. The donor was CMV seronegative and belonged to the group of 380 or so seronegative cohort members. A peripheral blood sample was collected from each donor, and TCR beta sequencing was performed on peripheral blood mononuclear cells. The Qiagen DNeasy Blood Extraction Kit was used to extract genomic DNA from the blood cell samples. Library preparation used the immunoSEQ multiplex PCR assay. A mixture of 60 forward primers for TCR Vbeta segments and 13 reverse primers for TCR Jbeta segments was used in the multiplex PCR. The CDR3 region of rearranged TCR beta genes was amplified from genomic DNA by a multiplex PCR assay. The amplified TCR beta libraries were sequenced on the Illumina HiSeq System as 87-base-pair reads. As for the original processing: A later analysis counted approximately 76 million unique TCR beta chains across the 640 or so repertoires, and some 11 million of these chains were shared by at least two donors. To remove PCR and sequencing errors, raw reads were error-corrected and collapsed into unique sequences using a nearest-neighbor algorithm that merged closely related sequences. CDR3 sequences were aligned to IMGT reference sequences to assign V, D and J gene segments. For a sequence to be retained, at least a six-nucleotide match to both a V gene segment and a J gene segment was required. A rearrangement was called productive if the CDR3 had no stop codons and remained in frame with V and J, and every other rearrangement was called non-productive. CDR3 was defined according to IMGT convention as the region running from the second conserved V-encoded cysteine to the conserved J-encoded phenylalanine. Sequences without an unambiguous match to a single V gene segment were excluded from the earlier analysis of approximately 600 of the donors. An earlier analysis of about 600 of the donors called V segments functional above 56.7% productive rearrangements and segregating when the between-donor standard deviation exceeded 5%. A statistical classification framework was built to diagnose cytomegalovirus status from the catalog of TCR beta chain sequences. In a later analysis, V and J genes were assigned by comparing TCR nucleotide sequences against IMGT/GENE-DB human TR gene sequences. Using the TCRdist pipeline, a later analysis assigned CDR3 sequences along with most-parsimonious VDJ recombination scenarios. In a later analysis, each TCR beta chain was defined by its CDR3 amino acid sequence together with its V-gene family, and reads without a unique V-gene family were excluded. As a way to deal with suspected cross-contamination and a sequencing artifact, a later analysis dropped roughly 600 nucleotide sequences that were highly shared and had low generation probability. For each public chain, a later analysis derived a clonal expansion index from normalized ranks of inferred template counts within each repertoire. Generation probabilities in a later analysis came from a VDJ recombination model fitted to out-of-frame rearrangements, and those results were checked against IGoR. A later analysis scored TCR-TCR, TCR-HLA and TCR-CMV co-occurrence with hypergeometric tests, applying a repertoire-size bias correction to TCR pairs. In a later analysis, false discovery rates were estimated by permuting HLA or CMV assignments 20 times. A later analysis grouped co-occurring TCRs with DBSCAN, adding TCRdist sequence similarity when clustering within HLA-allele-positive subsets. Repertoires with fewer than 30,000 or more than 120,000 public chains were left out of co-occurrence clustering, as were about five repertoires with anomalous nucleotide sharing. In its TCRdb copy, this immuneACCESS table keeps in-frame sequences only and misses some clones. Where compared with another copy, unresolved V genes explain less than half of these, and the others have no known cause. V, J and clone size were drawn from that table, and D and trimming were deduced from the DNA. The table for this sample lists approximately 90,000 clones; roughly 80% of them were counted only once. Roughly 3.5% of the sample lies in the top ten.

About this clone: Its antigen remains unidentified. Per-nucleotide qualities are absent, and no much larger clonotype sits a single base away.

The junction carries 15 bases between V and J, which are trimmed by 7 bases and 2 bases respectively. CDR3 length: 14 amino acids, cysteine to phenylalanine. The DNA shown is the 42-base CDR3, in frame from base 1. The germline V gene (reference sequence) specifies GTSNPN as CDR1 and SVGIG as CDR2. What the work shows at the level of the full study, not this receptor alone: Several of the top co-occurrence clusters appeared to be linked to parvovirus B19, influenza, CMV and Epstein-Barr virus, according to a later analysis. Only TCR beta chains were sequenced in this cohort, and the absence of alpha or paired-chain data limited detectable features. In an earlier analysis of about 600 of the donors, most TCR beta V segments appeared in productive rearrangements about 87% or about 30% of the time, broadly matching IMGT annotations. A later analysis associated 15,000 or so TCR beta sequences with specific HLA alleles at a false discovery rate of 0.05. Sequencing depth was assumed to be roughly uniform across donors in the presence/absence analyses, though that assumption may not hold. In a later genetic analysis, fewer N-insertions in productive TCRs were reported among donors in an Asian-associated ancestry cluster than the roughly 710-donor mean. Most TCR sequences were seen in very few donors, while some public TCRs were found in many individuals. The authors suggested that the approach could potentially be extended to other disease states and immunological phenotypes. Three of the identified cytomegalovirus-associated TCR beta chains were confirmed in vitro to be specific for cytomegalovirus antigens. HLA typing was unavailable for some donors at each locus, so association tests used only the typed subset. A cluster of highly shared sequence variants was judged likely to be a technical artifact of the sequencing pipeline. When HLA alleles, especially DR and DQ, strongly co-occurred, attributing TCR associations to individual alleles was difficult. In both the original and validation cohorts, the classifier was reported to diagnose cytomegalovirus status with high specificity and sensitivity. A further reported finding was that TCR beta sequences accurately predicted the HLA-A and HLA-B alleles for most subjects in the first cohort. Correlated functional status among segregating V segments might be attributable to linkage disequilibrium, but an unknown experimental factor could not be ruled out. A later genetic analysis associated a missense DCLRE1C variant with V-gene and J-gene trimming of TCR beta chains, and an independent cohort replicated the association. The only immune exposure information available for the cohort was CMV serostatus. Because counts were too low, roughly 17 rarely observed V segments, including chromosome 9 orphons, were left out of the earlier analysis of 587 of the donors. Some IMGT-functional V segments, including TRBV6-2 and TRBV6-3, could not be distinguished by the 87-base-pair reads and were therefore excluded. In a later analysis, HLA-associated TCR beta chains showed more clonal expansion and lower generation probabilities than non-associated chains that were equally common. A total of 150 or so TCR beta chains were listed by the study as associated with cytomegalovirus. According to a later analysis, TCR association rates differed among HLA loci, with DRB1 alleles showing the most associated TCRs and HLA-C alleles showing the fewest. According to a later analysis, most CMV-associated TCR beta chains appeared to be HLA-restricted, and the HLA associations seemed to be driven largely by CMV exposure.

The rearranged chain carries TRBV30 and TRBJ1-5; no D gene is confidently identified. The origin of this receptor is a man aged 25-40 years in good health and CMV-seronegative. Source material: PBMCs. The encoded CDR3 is CAYALGSGNQPQHF. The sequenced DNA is TGTGCCTACGCCTTGGGGAGCGGCAATCAGCCCCAGCATTTT.